This T cell receptor (beta chain) was documented in a study of blood T cell repertoires in COVID-19. Study context: The United States, Italy and Spain were the sources of the acute and convalescent COVID-19 samples.

This clone has a handful of counts. Method: immunoSEQ multiplex PCR; TCRdb's copy keeps in-frame clones and lacks some. The sample includes fewer than 250,000 clones, 86% of them seen just once. Participants spanned ages about 18 to 90 years and resided in 24 US areas. Recovered Cohort 3 donors showed two negative PCRs, clearance, or symptom resolution. This CDR3 comprises 15 residues. Germline V CDR1 and CDR2: SGHDN, FVKESK. Between the trimmed V and J ends, which lost 4 bases and 8 bases, there was a span of 20 bases. The sequenced sample consisted of PBMCs or T cells enriched from blood (not recorded which). The V call is TRBV14, the J call TRBJ1-2, with a tentative D call TRBD1 (5 bases). This receptor was identified in a woman between 50 and 59 years old who had recovered from COVID-19. Here the CDR3 DNA reads TGTGCCAGCAGCCCACGTTGGGGGGACCCAGGAGGCTACACCTTC. It codes for CASSPRWGDPGGYTF.